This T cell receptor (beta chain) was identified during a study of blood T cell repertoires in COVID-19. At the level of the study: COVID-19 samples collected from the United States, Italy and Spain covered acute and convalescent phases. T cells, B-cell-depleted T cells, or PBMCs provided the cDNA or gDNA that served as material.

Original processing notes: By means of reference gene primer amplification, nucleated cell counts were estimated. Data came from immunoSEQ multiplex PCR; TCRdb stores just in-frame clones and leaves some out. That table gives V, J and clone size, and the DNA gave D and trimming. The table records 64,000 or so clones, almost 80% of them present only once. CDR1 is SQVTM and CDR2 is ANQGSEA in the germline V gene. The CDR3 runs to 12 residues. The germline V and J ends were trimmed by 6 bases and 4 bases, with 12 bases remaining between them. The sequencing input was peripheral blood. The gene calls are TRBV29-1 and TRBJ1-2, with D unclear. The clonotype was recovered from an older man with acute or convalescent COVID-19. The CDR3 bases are TGCAGCGTGATGGTGGGAGCCTATGGCTACACCTTC. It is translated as CSVMVGAYGYTF.